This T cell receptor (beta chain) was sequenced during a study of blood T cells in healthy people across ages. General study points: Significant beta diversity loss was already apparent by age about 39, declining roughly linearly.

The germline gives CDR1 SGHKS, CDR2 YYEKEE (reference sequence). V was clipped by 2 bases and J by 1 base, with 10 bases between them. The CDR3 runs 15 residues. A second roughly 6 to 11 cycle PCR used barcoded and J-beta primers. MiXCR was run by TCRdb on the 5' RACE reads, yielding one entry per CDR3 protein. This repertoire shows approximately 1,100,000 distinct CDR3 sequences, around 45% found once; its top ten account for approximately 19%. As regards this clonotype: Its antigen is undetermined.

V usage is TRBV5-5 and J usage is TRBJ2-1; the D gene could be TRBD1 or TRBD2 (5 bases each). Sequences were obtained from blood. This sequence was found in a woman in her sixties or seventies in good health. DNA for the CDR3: TGTGCCAGCAGCTTTCGGGACGCTTCCTACAATGAGCAGTTCTTC. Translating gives CASSFRDASYNEQFF.